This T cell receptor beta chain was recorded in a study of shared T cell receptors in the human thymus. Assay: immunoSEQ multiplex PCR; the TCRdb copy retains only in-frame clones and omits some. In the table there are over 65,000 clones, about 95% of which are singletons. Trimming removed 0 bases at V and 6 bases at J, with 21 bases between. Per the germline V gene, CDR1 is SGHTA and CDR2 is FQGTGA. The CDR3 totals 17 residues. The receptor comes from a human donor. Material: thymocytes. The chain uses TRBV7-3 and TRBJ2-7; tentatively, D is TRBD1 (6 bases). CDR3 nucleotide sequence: TGTGCCAGCAGCTTAACCCTGACCGGGACAACGGGGAGCGAGCAGTACTTC. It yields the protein CASSLTLTGTTGSEQYF.